This entry describes one TCR beta chain. This record belongs to a study of blood T cell repertoires in COVID-19. Study summary: Some COVID-19 samples were acute and others convalescent; all came from the United States, Italy and Spain. Sources were T cells, B-cell-depleted T cells, or PBMCs; the material itself was cDNA or gDNA.

Method: immunoSEQ multiplex PCR; TCRdb's copy keeps in-frame clones and lacks some. The repertoire consists of under 250,000 clones, with about 76% occurring once and the leading ten covering more than 8.5%. The CDR3 contains 16 residues. CDR1 is SGHTA, CDR2 FQGTGA, per germline. The V end lost 5 bases, the J end lost 0 bases, and 16 bases lay between the germline ends. Sequenced sample: PBMCs or T cells enriched from blood (not recorded which). The chain joins TRBV7-3 to TRBJ1-2, with D tentatively TRBD1 (5 bases). The sequence was collected from a woman between 50 and 59 years old with acute COVID-19. The CDR3 DNA sequence: TGTGCCAGCAGCGGCGGGGTGGGGACCCCTAACTATGGCTACACCTTC. Protein product: CASSGGVGTPNYGYTF. Drawing the rest from reference TRBV7-3 and TRBJ1-2, the complete variable domain is GAGVSQTPSNKVTEKGKYVELRCDPISGHTALYWYRQSLGQGPEFLIYFQGTGAADDSGLPNDRFFAVRPEGSVSTLKIQRTERGDSAVYLCASSGGVGTPNYGYTFGSGTRLTVV.